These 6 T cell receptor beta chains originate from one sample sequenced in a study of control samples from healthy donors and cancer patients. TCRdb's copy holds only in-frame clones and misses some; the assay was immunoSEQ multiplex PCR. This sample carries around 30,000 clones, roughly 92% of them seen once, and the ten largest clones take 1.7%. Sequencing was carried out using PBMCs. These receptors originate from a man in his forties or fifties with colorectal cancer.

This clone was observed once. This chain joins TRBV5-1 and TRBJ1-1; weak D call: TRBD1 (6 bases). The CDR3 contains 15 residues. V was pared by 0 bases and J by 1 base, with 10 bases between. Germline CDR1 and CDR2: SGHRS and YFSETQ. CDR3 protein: CASSLDGRGNTEAFF. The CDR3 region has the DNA TGCGCCAGCAGCTTGGACGGCAGGGGGAACACTGAAGCTTTCTTT.

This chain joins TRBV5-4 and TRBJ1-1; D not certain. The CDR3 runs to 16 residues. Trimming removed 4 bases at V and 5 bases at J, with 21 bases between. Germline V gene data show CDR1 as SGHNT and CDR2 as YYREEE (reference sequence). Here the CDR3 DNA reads TGTGCCAGCAGCCGAGCCAGTCGGCGGCAAGATACTGAAGCTTTCTTT. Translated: CASSRASRRQDTEAFF. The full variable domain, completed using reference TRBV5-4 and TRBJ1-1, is ETGVTQSPTHLIKTRGQQVTLRCSSQSGHNTVSWYQQALGQGPQFIFQYYREEENGRGNFPPRFSGLQFPNYSSELNVNALELDDSALYLCASSRASRRQDTEAFFGQGTRLTVV.

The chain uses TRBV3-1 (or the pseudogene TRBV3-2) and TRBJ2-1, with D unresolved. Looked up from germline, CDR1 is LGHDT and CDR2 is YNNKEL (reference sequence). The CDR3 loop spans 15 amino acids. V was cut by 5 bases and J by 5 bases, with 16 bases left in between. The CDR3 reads CASSFALHSDNEQFF. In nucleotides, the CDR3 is TGTGCCAGCAGCTTTGCGCTTCATTCCGACAATGAGCAGTTCTTC.

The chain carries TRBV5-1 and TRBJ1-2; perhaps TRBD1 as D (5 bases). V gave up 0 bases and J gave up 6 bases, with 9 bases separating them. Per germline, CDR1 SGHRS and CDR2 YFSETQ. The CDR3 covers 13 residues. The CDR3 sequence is CASSLGQGDGYTF. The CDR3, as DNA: TGCGCCAGCAGCTTGGGTCAGGGAGATGGCTACACCTTC.

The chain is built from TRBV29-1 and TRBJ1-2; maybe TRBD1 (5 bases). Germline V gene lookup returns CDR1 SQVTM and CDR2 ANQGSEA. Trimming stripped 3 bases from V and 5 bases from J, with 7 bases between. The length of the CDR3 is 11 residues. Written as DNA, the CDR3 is TGCAGCGTTGATTCAGGGTATGGCTACACCTTC. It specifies CSVDSGYGYTF.

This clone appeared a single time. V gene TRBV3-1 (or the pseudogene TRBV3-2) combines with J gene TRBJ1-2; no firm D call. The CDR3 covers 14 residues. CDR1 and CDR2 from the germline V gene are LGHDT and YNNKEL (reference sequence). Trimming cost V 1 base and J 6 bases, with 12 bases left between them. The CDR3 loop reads CASSQGTTPNGYTF. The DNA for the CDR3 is TGTGCCAGCAGCCAAGGTACGACACCGAATGGCTACACCTTC.